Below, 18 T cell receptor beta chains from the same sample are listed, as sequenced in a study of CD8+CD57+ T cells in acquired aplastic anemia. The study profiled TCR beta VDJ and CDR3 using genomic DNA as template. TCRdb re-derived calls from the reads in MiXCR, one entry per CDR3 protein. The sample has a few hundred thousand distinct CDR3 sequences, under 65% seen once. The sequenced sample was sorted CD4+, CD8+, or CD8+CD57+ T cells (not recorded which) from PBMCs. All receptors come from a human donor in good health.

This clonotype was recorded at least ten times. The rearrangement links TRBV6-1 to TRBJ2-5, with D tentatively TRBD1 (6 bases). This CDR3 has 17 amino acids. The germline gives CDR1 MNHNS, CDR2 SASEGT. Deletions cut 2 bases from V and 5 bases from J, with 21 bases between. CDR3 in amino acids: CASSEFYRDTLPETQYF. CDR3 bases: TGTGCCAGCAGTGAATTTTACCGGGACACCCTACCGGAGACCCAGTACTTC.

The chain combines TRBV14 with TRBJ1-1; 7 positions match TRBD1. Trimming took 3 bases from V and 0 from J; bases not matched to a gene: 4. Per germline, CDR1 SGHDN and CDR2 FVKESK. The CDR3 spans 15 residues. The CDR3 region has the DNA TGTGCCAGCAGCCAGGGACAGCTCATGAACACTGAAGCTTTCTTT. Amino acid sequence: CASSQGQLMNTEAFF.

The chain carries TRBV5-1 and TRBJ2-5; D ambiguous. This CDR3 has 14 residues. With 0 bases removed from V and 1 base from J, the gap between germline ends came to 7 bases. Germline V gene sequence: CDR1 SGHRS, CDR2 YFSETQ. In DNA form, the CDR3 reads TGCGCCAGCAGCTTGGAGGCAGTCCAAGAGACCCAGTACTTC. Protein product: CASSLEAVQETQYF.

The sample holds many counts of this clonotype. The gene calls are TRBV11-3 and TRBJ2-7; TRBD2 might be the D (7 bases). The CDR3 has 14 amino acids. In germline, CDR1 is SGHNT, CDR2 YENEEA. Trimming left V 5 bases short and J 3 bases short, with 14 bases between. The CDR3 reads CASSPGGPYYEQYF. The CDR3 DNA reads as TGTGCCAGCAGCCCCGGGGGGCCGTACTACGAGCAGTACTTC.

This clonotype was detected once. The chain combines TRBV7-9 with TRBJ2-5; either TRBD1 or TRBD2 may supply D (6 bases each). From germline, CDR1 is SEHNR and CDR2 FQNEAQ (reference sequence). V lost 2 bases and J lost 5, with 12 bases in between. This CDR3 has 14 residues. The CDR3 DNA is TGTGCCAGCAGCTTAAGACTAGGGGGGGAGACCCAGTACTTC. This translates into CASSLRLGGETQYF.

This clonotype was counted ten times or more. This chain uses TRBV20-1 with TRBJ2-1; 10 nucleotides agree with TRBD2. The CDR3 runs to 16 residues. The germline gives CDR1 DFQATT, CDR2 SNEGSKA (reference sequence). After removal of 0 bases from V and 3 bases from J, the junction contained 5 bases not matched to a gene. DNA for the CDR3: TGCAGTGCTAGAGAGGAACTAGCGGGGTACTACAATGAGCAGTTCTTC. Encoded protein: CSAREELAGYYNEQFF.

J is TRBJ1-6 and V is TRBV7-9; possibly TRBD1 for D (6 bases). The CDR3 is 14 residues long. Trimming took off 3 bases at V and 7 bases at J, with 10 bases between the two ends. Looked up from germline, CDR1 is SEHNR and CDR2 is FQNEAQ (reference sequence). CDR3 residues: CASSFRGGNSPLHF. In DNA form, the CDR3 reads TGTGCCAGCAGCTTCAGGGGAGGAAATTCACCCCTCCACTTT.

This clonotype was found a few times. CDR3 bases: TGTGCCAGCAGCTTAGTAGTAGGGGAGGGCGAGCAGTACTTC. This translates into CASSLVVGEGEQYF. The J gene is TRBJ2-7, the V gene TRBV7-3, with TRBD2 matching over 7 bases. Germline CDR1 SGHTA, CDR2 FQGTGA. There are 14 residues in the CDR3. V gave up 2 bases and J gave up 6 bases; unmatched junction bases: 7.

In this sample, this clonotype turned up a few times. CDR3 bases: TGTGCCAGCAGCGTAACAGGAGGGGATGAGCAGTTCTTC. This sequence encodes CASSVTGGDEQFF. This chain uses TRBV9 with TRBJ2-1, with D possibly being TRBD2 (6 bases). V shed 1 base and J shed 8 bases, with 10 bases lying between them. CDR1 is SGDLS and CDR2 is YYNGEE in the germline V gene. The CDR3 loop spans 13 amino acids.

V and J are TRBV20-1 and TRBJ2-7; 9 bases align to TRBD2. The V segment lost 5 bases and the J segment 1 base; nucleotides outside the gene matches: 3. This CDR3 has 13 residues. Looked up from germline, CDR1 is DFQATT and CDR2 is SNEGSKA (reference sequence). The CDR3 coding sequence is TGCAGTGCTTCTAGCGGGGCTTCCTACGAGCAGTACTTC. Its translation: CSASSGASYEQYF.

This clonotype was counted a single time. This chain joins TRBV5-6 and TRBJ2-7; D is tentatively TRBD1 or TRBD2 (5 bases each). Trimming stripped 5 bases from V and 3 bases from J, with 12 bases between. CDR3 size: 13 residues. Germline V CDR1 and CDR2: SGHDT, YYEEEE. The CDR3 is CASRRDRLYEQYF. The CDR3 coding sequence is TGTGCCAGCAGGAGGGACCGACTCTACGAGCAGTACTTC.

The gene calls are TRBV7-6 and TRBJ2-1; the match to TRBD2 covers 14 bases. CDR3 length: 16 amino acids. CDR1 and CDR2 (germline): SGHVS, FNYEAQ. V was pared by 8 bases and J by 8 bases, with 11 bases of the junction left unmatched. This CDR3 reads CASARQTSGRADEQFF. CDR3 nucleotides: TGTGCCAGCGCACGCCAGACTAGCGGGAGGGCCGATGAGCAGTTCTTC.

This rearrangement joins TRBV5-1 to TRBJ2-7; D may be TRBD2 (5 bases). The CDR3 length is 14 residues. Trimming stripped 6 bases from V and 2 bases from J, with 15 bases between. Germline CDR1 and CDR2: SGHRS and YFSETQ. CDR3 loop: CASKIQRETYEQYF. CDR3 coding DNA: TGCGCCAGCAAAATTCAGAGGGAGACCTACGAGCAGTACTTC.

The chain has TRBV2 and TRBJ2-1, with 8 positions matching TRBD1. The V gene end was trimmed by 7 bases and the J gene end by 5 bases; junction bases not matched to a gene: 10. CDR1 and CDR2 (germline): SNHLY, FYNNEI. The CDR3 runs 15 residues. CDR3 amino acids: CASKPAGGGNNEQFF. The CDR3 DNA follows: TGTGCCAGCAAACCGGCAGGGGGCGGGAACAATGAGCAGTTCTTC.

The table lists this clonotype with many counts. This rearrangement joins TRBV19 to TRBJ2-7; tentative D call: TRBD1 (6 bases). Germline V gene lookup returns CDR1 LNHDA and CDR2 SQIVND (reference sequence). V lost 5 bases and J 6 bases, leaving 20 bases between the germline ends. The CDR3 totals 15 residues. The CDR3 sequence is CASSLWGQGKSEQYF. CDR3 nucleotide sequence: TGTGCCAGTAGTCTATGGGGCCAGGGGAAGAGCGAGCAGTACTTC.

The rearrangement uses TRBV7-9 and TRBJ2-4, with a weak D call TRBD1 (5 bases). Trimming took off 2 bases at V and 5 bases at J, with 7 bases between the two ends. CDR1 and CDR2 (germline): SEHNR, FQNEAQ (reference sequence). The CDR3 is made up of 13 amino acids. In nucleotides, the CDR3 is TGTGCCAGCAGCTTAACAGGCGAAAACATTCAGTACTTC. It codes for CASSLTGENIQYF.

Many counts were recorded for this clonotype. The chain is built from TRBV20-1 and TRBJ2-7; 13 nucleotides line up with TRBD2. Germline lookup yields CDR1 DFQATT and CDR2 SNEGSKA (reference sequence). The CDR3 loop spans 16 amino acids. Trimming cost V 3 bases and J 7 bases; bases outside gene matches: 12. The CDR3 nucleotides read TGCAGTGCTAGGGGCTCCGGACTAGCGGGAGCTGGGGAGCAGTACTTC. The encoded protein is CSARGSGLAGAGEQYF.

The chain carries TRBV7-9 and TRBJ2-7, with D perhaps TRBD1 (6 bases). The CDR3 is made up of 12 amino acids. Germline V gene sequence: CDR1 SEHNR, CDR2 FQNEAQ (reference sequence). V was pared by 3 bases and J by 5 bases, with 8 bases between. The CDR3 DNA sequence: TGTGCCAGCAGCTTCGGACAGAACGAGCAGTACTTC. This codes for CASSFGQNEQYF.